The clone carrying this TCR beta chain was recorded at least ten times. Its target is unknown. The record originates from a study of blood T cells in healthy people across ages. Then a second PCR, running roughly 7 to 12 cycles, was carried out with a sample-barcoded 5' primer and a J-beta primer mix. Every cDNA molecule carried a tag from a template-switch adaptor bearing 12 random nucleotides. TCRdb re-called the 5' RACE reads through MiXCR, storing one row per CDR3 protein. There are hundreds of thousands of distinct CDR3 sequences in the sample; 29% occur only once, and around 15% lies in the top ten. This CDR3 is 14 amino acids long. Germline V gene data show CDR1 as MNHEY and CDR2 as SVGEGT. V was cut by 2 bases and J by 5 bases, with 10 bases left in between. Regarding the study as a whole: Naive CD4+ cell counts and diversity both ran higher in long-lived than in aged donors. CMV status of donors was unknown, possibly confounding expanded clonotype changes.

The clonotype originates from a woman aged 80 or older in good health. The chain recombines TRBV6-2 or TRBV6-3 with TRBJ1-5; D remains unclear. Sequenced material: blood. As DNA, the CDR3 is TGTGCCAGCAGTTACGATGGGTCGTATCAGCCCCAGCATTTT. Translation: CASSYDGSYQPQHF.